The 10 T cell receptor beta chains below were found in one sample sequenced in a study of identifying expanded T cells in peripheral blood. Generated by immunoSEQ multiplex PCR, the TCRdb table keeps only in-frame clones and is missing some. The repertoire holds approximately 58,000 clones, with around 86% as singletons. What was sequenced was blood. The receptors shown here come from a person between 18 and 69 years old in good health.

V and J are TRBV11-3 and TRBJ2-7; possible D gene TRBD1, 6 bases. The germline V gene has CDR1 SGHNT and CDR2 YENEEA. V was cut by 5 bases and J by 11 bases, with 19 bases left in between. There are 13 residues in the CDR3. CDR3 amino acids: CASSPAGQPPKYF. CDR3 DNA sequence: TGTGCCAGCAGCCCTGCCGGACAGCCCCCGAAGTACTTC.

This chain joins TRBV30 and TRBJ1-2; D might be TRBD1 (5 bases). V dropped 3 bases and J dropped 0 bases, with 14 bases sitting between them. CDR3 length: 15 residues. Germline V gene sequence: CDR1 GTSNPN, CDR2 SVGIG (reference sequence). The CDR3 coding sequence is TGTGCCTGGAGCGTACCAGGGAAAGCTAACTATGGCTACACCTTC. Translation gives CAWSVPGKANYGYTF.

This clone was seen a handful of times. V is TRBV4-3 and J is TRBJ2-3; 10 bases are shared with TRBD1. CDR1 and CDR2 (germline): LGHNA, YSLEER. V shed 1 base, J shed 4 bases, and the junction held 2 bases outside the gene matches. The CDR3 loop spans 15 amino acids. The chain's CDR3 is CASSQGQGASDTQYF. The CDR3, as DNA: TGCGCCAGCAGCCAAGGACAGGGGGCCTCAGATACGCAGTATTTT.

This clone was counted once. The CDR3 DNA follows: TGTGCCAGTAGTATAGGGGTGTTCGCTGCGCGCACTGAAGCTTTCTTT. Translated: CASSIGVFAARTEAFF. The chain joins TRBV19 to TRBJ1-1, with D unresolved. This CDR3 region has 16 residues. Per the germline V gene, CDR1 is LNHDA and CDR2 is SQIVND (reference sequence). Trimming shortened V by 1 base and J by 4 bases, and 16 bases separated the two germline ends.

The chain couples TRBV19 to TRBJ2-7, with TRBD2 identical over 7 bases. Germline CDR1 LNHDA, CDR2 SQIVND (reference sequence). With V trimmed by 3 bases and J by 4 bases, 6 bases remained unmatched. The CDR3 has 14 residues. In DNA, the CDR3 is TGTGCCAGTAGTATGGGCGGGAGCCCGTACGAGCAGTACTTC. Translation: CASSMGGSPYEQYF.

The table lists this clone with a count of one. V gene TRBV7-3 combines with J gene TRBJ2-3, with D perhaps TRBD1 or TRBD2 (5 bases each). This CDR3 is 16 amino acids long. V was pared by 5 bases and J by 4 bases, with 19 bases between. Germline lookup yields CDR1 SGHTA and CDR2 FQGTGA. The DNA of the CDR3 is TGTGCCAGCAGCGCCAACCGGGACGGAGGCGCAGATACGCAGTATTTT. Its protein product is CASSANRDGGADTQYF.

J is TRBJ2-7 and V is TRBV7-4, with D possibly matching TRBD1 (6 bases). The CDR3 has 13 residues. V lost 2 bases, J lost 2 bases, and 7 bases lay in between. Germline V gene lookup returns CDR1 SGHVT and CDR2 SQSDAQ. CDR3 coding DNA: TGTGCCAGCAGCTTACAGGGGACCTACGAGCAGTACTTC. The encoded protein is CASSLQGTYEQYF.

This clone has only one observation. This chain connects TRBV30 to TRBJ2-5, with D maybe TRBD1 (6 bases). V was clipped by 0 bases and J by 5 bases, with 10 bases between them. The length of the CDR3 is 13 residues. Germline V gives CDR1 GTSNPN, CDR2 SVGIG (reference sequence). The CDR3 spells CAWSVDRPETQYF. The DNA of the CDR3 is TGTGCCTGGAGTGTAGACAGGCCGGAGACCCAGTACTTC.

The gene calls are TRBV7-9 and TRBJ1-2; 7 bases match TRBD1. In germline, CDR1 is SEHNR, CDR2 FQNEAQ (reference sequence). This CDR3 has 13 residues. V was clipped by 4 bases and J by 4 bases; unmatched bases: 3. This chain's CDR3 is CASSSHRGYGYTF. The CDR3 coding sequence is TGTGCCAGCAGCTCCCACAGGGGCTATGGCTACACCTTC.

In its sample, this clone was seen a few times. The gene calls are TRBV6-5 and TRBJ1-1; 9 bases fit TRBD1. V trimming: 4 bases; J trimming: 6 bases; junction bases outside the gene matches: 3. The CDR3 is 13 residues long. Germline CDR1 MNHEY, CDR2 SVGAGI. Here the CDR3 reads CASSLRTGAEAFF. CDR3 DNA: TGTGCCAGCAGTTTGAGGACAGGGGCTGAAGCTTTCTTT.